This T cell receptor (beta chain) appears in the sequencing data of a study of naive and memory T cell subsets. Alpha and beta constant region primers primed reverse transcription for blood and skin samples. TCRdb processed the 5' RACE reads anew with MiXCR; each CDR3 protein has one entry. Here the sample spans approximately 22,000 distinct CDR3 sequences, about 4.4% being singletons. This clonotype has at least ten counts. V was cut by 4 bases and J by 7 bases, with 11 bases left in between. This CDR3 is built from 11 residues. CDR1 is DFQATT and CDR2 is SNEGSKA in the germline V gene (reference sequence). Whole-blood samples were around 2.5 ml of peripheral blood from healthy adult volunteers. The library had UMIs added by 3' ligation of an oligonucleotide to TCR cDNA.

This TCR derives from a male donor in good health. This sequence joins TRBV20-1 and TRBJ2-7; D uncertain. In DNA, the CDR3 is TGCAGTGCTAAAGGCCACGGGGAGCAGTACTTC. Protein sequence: CSAKGHGEQYF.